A selection of T cell receptor beta chains follows, all from one sample in a study of shared clonotypes between healthy human individuals. Libraries were prepared by immunoSEQ multiplex PCR; TCRdb keeps only in-frame clonotypes and omits some of them. This repertoire shows roughly 2 million clones, approximately 94% found once; its top ten account for over 0.1%. Sequenced input: naive CD4+ T cells sorted from blood. These receptor sequences come from a man aged 18 to 29 in good health. CDR3s include the opening cysteine and the closing phenylalanine or tryptophan. D genes are given only for firm matches. Part of the rows lack a size; the others show once, few, many or a class for expanded clones.

D gene	J gene	V gene	clone size	CDR3 protein	CDR3 DNA
TRBD1	TRBJ2-7	TRBV15	NA	CATSATGTGLDEQYF	TGTGCCACCAGCGCGACCGGGACAGGGTTGGACGAGCAGTACTTC
TRBD1	TRBJ1-1	TRBV9	NA	CASSVGGQGLTFF	TGTGCCAGCAGCGTAGGGGGACAGGGGTTGACTTTCTTT
TRBD2	TRBJ2-7	TRBV27	NA	CASSSRTTSGSSYEQYF	TGTGCCAGCAGTTCACGAACTACTAGCGGGAGCTCCTACGAGCAGTACTTC
NA	TRBJ2-1	TRBV7-2	NA	CASSLEAGRNEQFF	TGTGCCAGCAGCTTAGAAGCAGGGAGAAATGAGCAGTTCTTC
TRBD2	TRBJ2-5	TRBV5-1	NA	CASSNLAGDGETQYF	TGCGCCAGCAGCAATCTAGCGGGGGACGGAGAGACCCAGTACTTC
NA	TRBJ1-4	TRBV18	NA	CASSLGGSTNEKLFF	TGTGCCAGCTCGCTAGGGGGATCAACTAATGAAAAACTGTTTTTT
NA	TRBJ2-4	TRBV6-5	NA	CASMKQGIAKNIQYF	TGTGCCAGCATGAAACAGGGAATAGCCAAAAACATTCAGTACTTC
NA	TRBJ1-1	TRBV6-7	NA	CASSYSILTGPNTEAFF	TGTGCCAGCAGTTACTCGATTCTTACGGGGCCGAACACTGAAGCTTTCTTT
TRBD1	TRBJ1-6	TRBV10-3	NA	CAISEPGEGADSPLHF	TGTGCCATCAGTGAGCCCGGCGAGGGGGCCGATTCACCCCTCCACTTT
NA	TRBJ2-7	TRBV6-5	NA	CASTLGGVGSDEQYF	TGTGCCAGCACCCTAGGGGGTGTGGGTTCGGACGAGCAGTACTTC
TRBD1	TRBJ2-7	TRBV7-2	NA	CASNGGGQGKNEQYF	TGTGCCAGCAACGGAGGCGGACAGGGGAAGAACGAGCAGTACTTC
NA	TRBJ1-6	TRBV7-8	NA	CASSLTGVTSSYNSPLHF	TGTGCCAGCAGTTTAACAGGAGTAACCAGCTCCTATAATTCACCCCTCCACTTT
NA	TRBJ1-1	TRBV10-1	NA	CARRTGNTEAFF	TGCGCCAGGAGAACAGGGAACACTGAAGCTTTCTTT
TRBD2	TRBJ2-3	TRBV7-9	NA	CASSKTSGSTDTQYF	TGTGCCAGCAGCAAGACTAGCGGGAGCACAGATACGCAGTATTTT
NA	TRBJ1-2	TRBV29-1	few	CSVGAWGAGAYGYTF	TGCAGCGTTGGGGCCTGGGGGGCAGGGGCCTATGGCTACACCTTC
NA	TRBJ2-7	TRBV6-1	NA	CASSPATDPYEQYF	TGTGCCAGCAGCCCGGCAACAGATCCGTACGAGCAGTACTTC
NA	TRBJ2-5	TRBV7-9	NA	CASSAPRGSAETQYF	TGTGCCAGCAGCGCCCCCCGCGGCTCAGCAGAGACCCAGTACTTC
TRBD2	TRBJ2-1	TRBV5-1	NA	CASSLVMSGSRNEQFF	TGCGCCAGCAGCTTGGTGATGAGCGGGAGTCGGAATGAGCAGTTCTTC
TRBD1	TRBJ2-5	TRBV5-1	NA	CASSVTGGETQYF	TGCGCCAGCAGCGTGACAGGGGGCGAGACCCAGTACTTC
NA	TRBJ1-1	TRBV5-1	NA	CASSLDGTSVAFF	TGCGCCAGCAGCTTGGATGGGACCTCCGTCGCTTTCTTT
NA	TRBJ1-2	TRBV7-2	NA	CASSLWQAYGYTF	TGTGCCAGCAGCTTATGGCAAGCTTATGGCTACACCTTC
NA	TRBJ1-4	TRBV10-2	once	CASSGAGANEKLFF	TGCGCCAGCAGCGGGGCAGGCGCTAATGAAAAACTGTTTTTT
NA	TRBJ2-5	TRBV7-9	NA	CASSSWETQYF	TGTGCCAGCAGCTCTTGGGAGACCCAGTACTTC
TRBD2	TRBJ2-7	TRBV6-5	NA	CASSYWTSGRAYEQYF	TGTGCCAGCAGTTATTGGACTAGCGGGAGGGCCTACGAGCAGTACTTC
TRBD1	TRBJ1-1	TRBV28	NA	CASSLRQGASSTFF	TGTGCCAGCAGTTTACGTCAGGGGGCTAGCTCCACGTTCTTT
NA	TRBJ1-5	TRBV30	NA	CAWSFQSLSNQPQHF	TGTGCCTGGTCCTTCCAGAGCCTTAGCAATCAGCCCCAGCATTTT
TRBD1	TRBJ1-2	TRBV18	NA	CASSQGQPPGYGYTF	TGTGCCAGCTCACAGGGACAGCCCCCCGGCTATGGCTACACCTTC
NA	TRBJ1-2	TRBV5-1	NA	CASSGLRDKDYGYTF	TGCGCCAGCAGCGGGCTCCGGGACAAAGACTATGGCTACACCTTC